This TCR beta chain emerged from a study of beta chain features in type 1 diabetes. Every isolated RNA sample was fully reverse transcribed, so sequencing captured expressed TCRB transcripts. The protocol was immunoSEQ multiplex PCR, while the TCRdb copy is restricted to in-frame clones and leaves out a portion. Of a few hundred thousand clones detected, 16% appear once; the ten largest clones hold 0.08% to 0.095%. Isolation of CD4+ naive, central memory, regulatory and stem cell-like memory cells was achieved by sorting via CD45RO/CCR7/CD25/CD127/CD95/CD27. Whole-study results and caveats: TCRB CDR3s were moderately but significantly shorter in Type 1 diabetes patients in all four CD4+ subsets.

On this clone: The target antigen is unknown.

The germline V gene has CDR1 LNHDA and CDR2 SQIVND (reference sequence). The CDR3 covers 14 residues. V was trimmed by 3 bases and J by 0 bases, leaving 8 bases between them. The rearrangement joins TRBV19 to TRBJ1-1; D is ambiguous. The sample comprised naive CD4+ T cells from blood. The receptor's source is a man aged 25 to 40 with type 1 diabetes. The CDR3 nucleotides read TGTGCCAGTAGTATCCCAGCCATGAACACTGAAGCTTTCTTT. Amino acids: CASSIPAMNTEAFF.